Shown below are 20 T cell receptor beta chains from a single sample sequenced in a study of blood T cells in healthy people across ages. Together with a sample-barcoded 5' primer, a J-beta primer mix was included in a second PCR lasting roughly 7 to 11 cycles. A single record per CDR3 protein comes from TCRdb applying MiXCR to the 5' RACE reads. The sample has approximately 1,100,000 distinct CDR3 sequences, 35% to 55% seen once; the top ten hold 18%. The sample comprised blood. The source of these receptors is a woman aged 55-69 years in good health.

This clonotype occurred once. The rearrangement links TRBV7-3 to TRBJ2-7, with D perhaps being TRBD1 or TRBD2 (5 bases each). The CDR3 has 14 amino acids. Germline loops: CDR1 SGHTA, CDR2 FQGTGA. The ends were cut back, 5 bases at V and 6 bases at J, with 17 bases in the middle. This CDR3 reads CASSPSGVGGEQYF. The DNA of the CDR3 is TGTGCCAGCAGCCCGAGTGGGGTTGGGGGCGAGCAGTACTTC.

The J gene is TRBJ2-5, the V gene TRBV7-3, with TRBD1 identical over 12 bases. CDR3 length: 16 amino acids. Germline CDR1 SGHTA, CDR2 FQGTGA. V shed 1 base, J shed 4 bases, and the junction held 4 bases outside the gene matches. The CDR3: CASSLRGDRGRETQYF. CDR3 coding DNA: TGTGCCAGCAGCTTAAGGGGGGACAGGGGGCGAGAGACCCAGTACTTC.

V is TRBV6-1 and J is TRBJ2-3, with D perhaps matching TRBD2 (6 bases). The CDR3 runs to 15 residues. Germline loops: CDR1 MNHNS, CDR2 SASEGT. Trimming took off 5 bases at V and 7 bases at J, with 19 bases between the two ends. This chain's CDR3 is CASSPLASTLYTQYF. The CDR3 bases are TGTGCCAGCAGTCCTCTAGCGTCGACCTTATATACGCAGTATTTT.

This chain joins TRBV28 and TRBJ2-5; D not certain. From germline, CDR1 is MDHEN and CDR2 SYDVKM. This CDR3 spans 15 amino acids. The V end was cut by 3 bases, the J end by 3 bases, with 14 bases between. CDR3 protein: CASSFFSVDEETQYF. For the CDR3, the DNA is TGTGCCAGCAGTTTCTTCTCGGTTGATGAAGAGACCCAGTACTTC. The variable domain in full, with the rest retrieved from reference TRBV28 and TRBJ2-5, is DVKVTQSSRYLVKRTGEKVFLECVQDMDHENMFWYRQDPGLGLRLIYFSYDVKMKEKGDIPEGYSVSREKKERFSLILESASTNQTSMYLCASSFFSVDEETQYFGPGTRLLVL.

The chain is built from TRBV25-1 and TRBJ2-5; D is possibly TRBD2 (6 bases). CDR3 size: 15 residues. Trimming removed 8 bases from V and 4 bases from J, with 20 bases in between. The germline V gene encodes CDR1 MGHDK and CDR2 SYGVNS. The CDR3 region is CASGRLAGMVETQYF. The CDR3, as DNA: TGTGCCAGCGGGAGACTGGCGGGGATGGTAGAGACCCAGTACTTC.

The rearrangement links TRBV20-1 to TRBJ2-7, with a weak D call TRBD1 (6 bases). CDR3 length: 14 amino acids. V gave up 6 bases and J gave up 4 bases, with 19 bases separating them. Per germline, CDR1 DFQATT and CDR2 SNEGSKA (reference sequence). The CDR3 sequence: CSALGPTGIYEQYF. DNA for the CDR3: TGCAGTGCCCTGGGGCCCACAGGGATATACGAGCAGTACTTC.

This clonotype appeared once. This chain uses TRBV7-9 with TRBJ1-1; unclear D gene. The CDR3 contains 10 residues. Germline-derived CDR1 and CDR2 are SEHNR and FQNEAQ (reference sequence). Trimming pared 5 bases from V and 10 bases from J, leaving 8 bases between. As DNA, the CDR3 is TGTGCCAGCAGCAAGTGTGGAGCTTTCTTT. This codes for CASSKCGAFF.

The V gene is TRBV2, the J gene TRBJ2-3; no clear D. The CDR3 has 14 residues. Germline values: CDR1 SNHLY, CDR2 FYNNEI. Deletions cut 5 bases from V and 2 bases from J, with 11 bases between. CDR3 bases: TGTGCCAGCAGTTACTGGACGTCCACAGATACGCAGTATTTT. Its translation: CASSYWTSTDTQYF.

V gene TRBV27 combines with J gene TRBJ2-1, with TRBD2 matching 9 bases. CDR1 is MNHEY, CDR2 SMNVEV, per germline (reference sequence). Germline trimming cut 5 bases from V and 6 bases from J; bases unmatched to any gene: 8. CDR3 length equals 15 residues. Written as DNA, the CDR3 is TGTGCCAGCAGTCTTAGCGGGAGTGCGTTCAATGAGCAGTTCTTC. Its protein is CASSLSGSAFNEQFF.

The chain couples TRBV29-1 to TRBJ2-1; 10 bases fit TRBD2. Germline assignment: CDR1 SQVTM and CDR2 ANQGSEA. J was trimmed by 6 bases and V by 7 bases; bases with no gene match: 12. The CDR3 length is 15 residues. The CDR3 region has the DNA TGCAGCGCCCTAGCCGGGACTAGCGCCATCAATGAGCAGTTCTTC. Translated, it gives CSALAGTSAINEQFF.

The CDR3 loop reads CASSVLTGGGSYNEQFF. The CDR3 bases are TGTGCCAGCAGTGTCTTGACAGGGGGAGGCTCCTACAATGAGCAGTTCTTC. V is TRBV6-1 and J is TRBJ2-1, with 9 bases matching TRBD1. The CDR3 has 17 amino acids. In germline, CDR1 is MNHNS, CDR2 SASEGT. V lost 4 bases and J lost 0; bases outside the gene matches: 7.

J is TRBJ2-7 and V is TRBV10-3, with TRBD2 matching 9 bases. Germline loops: CDR1 ENHRY, CDR2 SYGVKD. The CDR3 runs 16 residues. Germline trimming cut 1 base from V and 1 base from J; bases unmatched to any gene: 5. CDR3 amino acids: CAISEFSREGSYEQYF. The CDR3 bases are TGTGCCATCAGTGAGTTCTCGCGGGAGGGGTCCTACGAGCAGTACTTC.

The chain has TRBV9 and TRBJ2-7, with 11 bases matching TRBD2. The CDR3 is 15 amino acids. The junction had 7 bases not matched to a gene; V was cut back by 5 bases and J by 3 bases. Germline V CDR1 and CDR2: SGDLS, YYNGEE. The CDR3: CASSATSGTFYEQYF. CDR3 nucleotide sequence: TGTGCCAGCAGTGCGACTAGCGGGACCTTCTACGAGCAGTACTTC.

Written as DNA, the CDR3 is TGTGCCAGCAGTTACTCGCGTAAGCGGGACCTTTCCTACGAGCAGTACTTC. Its translation is CASSYSRKRDLSYEQYF. The chain couples TRBV6-5 to TRBJ2-7; 7 nucleotides agree with TRBD2. The CDR3 sequence is 17 residues long. Germline loops: CDR1 MNHEY, CDR2 SVGAGI. With 0 bases clipped from V and 1 base from J, the junction kept 9 bases outside the gene matches.

The chain links TRBV5-1 to TRBJ2-3; D is perhaps TRBD2 (5 bases). Germline-derived CDR1 and CDR2 are SGHRS and YFSETQ. The CDR3 is made up of 16 amino acids. V lost 2 bases to trimming and J lost 5 bases, with 18 bases between them. This CDR3 is CASSFADYKKLDTQYF. The CDR3 nucleotides are TGCGCCAGCAGCTTCGCTGACTACAAGAAGTTAGATACGCAGTATTTT.

The chain joins TRBV14 to TRBJ2-7; unclear D gene. The J call is uncertain, as TRBJ2-5 better fits the DNA end. The CDR3 totals 15 residues. Germline CDR1 SGHDN, CDR2 FVKESK. The CDR3 region has the DNA TGTGCCAGCAGCCAGGGTGCGTCTTACGTGGAGACCCAGTACTTC. Its protein product is CASSQGASYVETQYF.

The sample holds a few counts of this clonotype. The chain joins TRBV6-2 or TRBV6-3 to TRBJ2-7, with 11 positions matching TRBD2. This CDR3 region has 17 residues. Germline V gene sequence: CDR1 MNHEY, CDR2 SVGEGT. The ends lost 5 bases at V and 0 bases at J; junction bases unmatched: 9. The CDR3 sequence: CASSPISGRATSYEQYF. CDR3 nucleotides: TGTGCCAGCAGTCCTATTAGCGGGAGGGCTACCTCCTACGAGCAGTACTTC.

The chain uses TRBV11-1 and TRBJ2-1; 7 bases are a match to TRBD2. The V segment lost 5 bases and the J segment 5 bases; nucleotides outside the gene matches: 6. The CDR3 is 14 amino acids. Germline CDR1 is SGHAT and CDR2 is FQDESV (reference sequence). In DNA form, the CDR3 reads TGTGCCAGCAGCCCCGCCCTAGCGGACAATGAGCAGTTCTTC. Amino acids: CASSPALADNEQFF.

In its sample, this clonotype was seen a few times. The chain links TRBV7-9 to TRBJ2-7; 8 bases match TRBD1. The CDR3 has 16 residues. J was trimmed by 2 bases and V by 5 bases; bases with no gene match: 11. The germline CDR1 and CDR2 sequences are SEHNR and FQNEAQ (reference sequence). The CDR3 region is CASSPPPGQETYEQYF. Here the CDR3 DNA reads TGTGCCAGCAGCCCGCCCCCGGGACAGGAGACCTACGAGCAGTACTTC.

This chain connects TRBV29-1 to TRBJ2-3, with D tentatively TRBD1 or TRBD2 (6 bases each). Germline lookup yields CDR1 SQVTM and CDR2 ANQGSEA. The CDR3 runs to 16 residues. The ends were cut back, 0 bases at V and 6 bases at J, with 19 bases in the middle. CDR3 DNA sequence: TGCAGCGTTGAAGATTGGGGGGCTAGCTCGAGCGATACGCAGTATTTT. Protein product: CSVEDWGASSSDTQYF.